The text below deals with one T cell receptor beta chain. What it binds is unknown. The table came from immunoSEQ multiplex PCR; TCRdb's copy has only in-frame clones and leaves some out. The sample holds 21,000 or so clones, roughly 90% seen once. Documented time point: cycle 4 day 1 (C4D1), after 5 to 7 weeks of nivolumab. The patients all showed relapse after autologous stem cell transplantation, while their brentuximab vedotin exposure varied. Patients' outcomes at their best amounted to complete response, partial response or progressive disease. CDR3 length: 14 amino acids. In germline, CDR1 is MGHDK, CDR2 SYGVNS. After removal of 6 bases from V and 8 bases from J, the junction contained 5 bases not matched to a gene. The sample belongs to a study of PD-1 blockade in classical Hodgkin lymphoma. Broader study findings: The drivers behind the repertoire differences, possibly disease activity or prior therapy, remain undefined.

Material: peripheral blood mononuclear cells (PBMCs), obtained before the fourth cycle of nivolumab. This TCR was recovered from a human donor with classical Hodgkin lymphoma. This sequence joins TRBV25-1 and TRBJ2-1, with TRBD2 matching over 12 bases. CDR3 sequence reads: CASRTSGRNDEQFF. For the CDR3, the DNA is TGTGCCAGCAGAACTAGCGGGAGGAACGATGAGCAGTTCTTC.